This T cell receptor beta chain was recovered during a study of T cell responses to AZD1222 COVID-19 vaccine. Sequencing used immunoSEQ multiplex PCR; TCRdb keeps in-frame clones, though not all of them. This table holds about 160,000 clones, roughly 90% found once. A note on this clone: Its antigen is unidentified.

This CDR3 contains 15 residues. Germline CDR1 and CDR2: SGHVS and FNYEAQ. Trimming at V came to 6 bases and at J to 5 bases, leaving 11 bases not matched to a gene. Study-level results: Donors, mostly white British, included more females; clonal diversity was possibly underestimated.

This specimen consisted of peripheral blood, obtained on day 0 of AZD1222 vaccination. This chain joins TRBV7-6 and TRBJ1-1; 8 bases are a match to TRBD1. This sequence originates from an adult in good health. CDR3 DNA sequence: TGTGCCAGCAGTCCACGACAGGGGCAGGGGACTGAAGCTTTCTTT. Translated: CASSPRQGQGTEAFF.